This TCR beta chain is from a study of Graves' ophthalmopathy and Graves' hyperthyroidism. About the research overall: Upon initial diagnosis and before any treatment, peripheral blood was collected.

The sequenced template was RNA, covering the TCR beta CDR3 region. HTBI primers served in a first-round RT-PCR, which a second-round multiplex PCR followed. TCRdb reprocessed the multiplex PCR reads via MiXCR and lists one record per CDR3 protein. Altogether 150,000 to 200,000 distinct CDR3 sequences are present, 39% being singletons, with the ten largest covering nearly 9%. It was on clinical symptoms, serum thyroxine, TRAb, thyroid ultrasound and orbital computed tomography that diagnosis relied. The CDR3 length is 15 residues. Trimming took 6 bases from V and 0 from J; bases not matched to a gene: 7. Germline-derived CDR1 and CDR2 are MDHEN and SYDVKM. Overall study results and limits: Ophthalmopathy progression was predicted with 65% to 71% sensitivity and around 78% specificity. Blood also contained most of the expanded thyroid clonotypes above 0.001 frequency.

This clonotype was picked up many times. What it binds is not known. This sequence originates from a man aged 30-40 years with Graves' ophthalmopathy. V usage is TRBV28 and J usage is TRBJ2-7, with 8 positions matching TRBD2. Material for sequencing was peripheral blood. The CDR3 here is CASSPMAGGSYEQYF. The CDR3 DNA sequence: TGTGCCAGCAGCCCTATGGCGGGAGGCTCCTACGAGCAGTACTTC.